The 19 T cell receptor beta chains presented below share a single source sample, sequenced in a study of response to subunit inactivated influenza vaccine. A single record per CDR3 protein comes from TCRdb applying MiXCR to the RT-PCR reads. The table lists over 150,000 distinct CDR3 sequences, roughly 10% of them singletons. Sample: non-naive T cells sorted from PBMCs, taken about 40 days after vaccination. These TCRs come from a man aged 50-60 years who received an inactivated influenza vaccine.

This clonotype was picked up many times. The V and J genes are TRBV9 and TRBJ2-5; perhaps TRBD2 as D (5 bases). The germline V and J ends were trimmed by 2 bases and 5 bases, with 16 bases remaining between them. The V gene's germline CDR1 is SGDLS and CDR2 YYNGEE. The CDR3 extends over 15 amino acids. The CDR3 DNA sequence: TGTGCCAGCAGCGTTTCTACCGGGTGGGAGGAGACCCAGTACTTC. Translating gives CASSVSTGWEETQYF.

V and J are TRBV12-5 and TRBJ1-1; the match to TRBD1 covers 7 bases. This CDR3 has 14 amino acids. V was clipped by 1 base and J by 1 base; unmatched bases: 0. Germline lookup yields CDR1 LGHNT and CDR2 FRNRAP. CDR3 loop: CASGLGQGNTEAFF. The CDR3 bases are TGTGCTAGTGGTTTGGGACAGGGGAACACTGAAGCTTTCTTT.

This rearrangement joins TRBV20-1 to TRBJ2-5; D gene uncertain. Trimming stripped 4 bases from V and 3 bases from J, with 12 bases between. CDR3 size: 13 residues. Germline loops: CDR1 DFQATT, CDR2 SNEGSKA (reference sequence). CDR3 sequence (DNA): TGCAGTGCTATCAATATTGAGAAAGAGACCCAGTACTTC. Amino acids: CSAINIEKETQYF.

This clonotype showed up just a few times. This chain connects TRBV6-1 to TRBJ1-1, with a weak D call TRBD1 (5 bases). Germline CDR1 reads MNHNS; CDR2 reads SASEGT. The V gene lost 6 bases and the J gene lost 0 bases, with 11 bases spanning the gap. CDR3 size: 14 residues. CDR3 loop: CASSRDFLNTEAFF. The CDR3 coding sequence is TGTGCCAGCAGCCGGGACTTCTTGAACACTGAAGCTTTCTTT.

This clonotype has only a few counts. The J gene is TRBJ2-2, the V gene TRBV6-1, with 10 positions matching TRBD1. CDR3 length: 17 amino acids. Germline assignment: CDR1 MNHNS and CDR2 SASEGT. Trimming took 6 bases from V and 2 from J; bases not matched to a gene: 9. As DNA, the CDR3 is TGTGCCAGCAGAAACAGAGGGACAGGGGTCAACACCGGGGAGCTGTTTTTT. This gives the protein CASRNRGTGVNTGELFF.

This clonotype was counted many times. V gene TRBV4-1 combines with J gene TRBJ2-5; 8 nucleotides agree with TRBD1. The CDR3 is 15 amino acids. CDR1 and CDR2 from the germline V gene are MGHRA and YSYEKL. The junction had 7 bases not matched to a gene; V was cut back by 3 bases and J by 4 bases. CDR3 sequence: CASSHARGRAETQYF. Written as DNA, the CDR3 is TGCGCCAGCAGCCACGCCAGGGGGCGCGCAGAGACCCAGTACTTC.

The CDR3 region has the DNA TGTGCCAGCAGCTTAAGTGGGCCCAACAATGAGCAGTTCTTC. It encodes CASSLSGPNNEQFF. The chain joins TRBV7-3 to TRBJ2-1; D remains unclear. Trimming removed 1 base from V and 5 bases from J, with 9 bases in between. This CDR3 contains 14 residues. Germline CDR1 reads SGHTA; CDR2 reads FQGTGA.

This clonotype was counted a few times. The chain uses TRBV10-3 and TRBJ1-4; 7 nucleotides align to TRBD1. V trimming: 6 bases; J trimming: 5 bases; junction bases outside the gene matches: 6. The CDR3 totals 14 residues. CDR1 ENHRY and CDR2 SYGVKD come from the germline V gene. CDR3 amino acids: CAISRQGRNEKLFF. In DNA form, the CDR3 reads TGTGCCATCAGCAGACAGGGACGAAATGAAAAACTGTTTTTT.

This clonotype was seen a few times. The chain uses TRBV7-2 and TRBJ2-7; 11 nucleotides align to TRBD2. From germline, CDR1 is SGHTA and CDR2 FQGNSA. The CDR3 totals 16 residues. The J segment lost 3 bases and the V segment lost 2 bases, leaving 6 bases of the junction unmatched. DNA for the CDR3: TGTGCCAGCAGCTTAATCCTAACTAGCGGGAGCTACGAGCAGTACTTC. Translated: CASSLILTSGSYEQYF.

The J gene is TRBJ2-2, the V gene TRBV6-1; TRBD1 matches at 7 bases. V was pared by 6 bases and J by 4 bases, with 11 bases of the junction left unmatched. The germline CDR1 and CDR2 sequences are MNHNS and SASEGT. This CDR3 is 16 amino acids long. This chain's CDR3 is CASRPRDRFTTGELFF. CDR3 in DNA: TGTGCCAGCAGGCCCCGGGACAGATTTACCACCGGGGAGCTGTTTTTT.

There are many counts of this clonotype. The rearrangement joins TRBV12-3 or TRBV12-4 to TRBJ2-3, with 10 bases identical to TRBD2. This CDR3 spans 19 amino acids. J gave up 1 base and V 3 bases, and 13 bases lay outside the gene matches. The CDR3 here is CASSFFPSGRRDRTDTQYF. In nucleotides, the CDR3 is TGTGCCAGCAGTTTTTTTCCTAGCGGGAGACGGGATCGCACAGATACGCAGTATTTT.

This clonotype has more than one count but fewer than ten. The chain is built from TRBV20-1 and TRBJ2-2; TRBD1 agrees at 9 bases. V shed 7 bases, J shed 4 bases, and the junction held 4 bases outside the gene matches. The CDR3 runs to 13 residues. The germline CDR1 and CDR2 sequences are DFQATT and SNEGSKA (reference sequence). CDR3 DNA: TGCAGTGAAAAGGACAGGGGCACCGGGGAGCTGTTTTTT. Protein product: CSEKDRGTGELFF.

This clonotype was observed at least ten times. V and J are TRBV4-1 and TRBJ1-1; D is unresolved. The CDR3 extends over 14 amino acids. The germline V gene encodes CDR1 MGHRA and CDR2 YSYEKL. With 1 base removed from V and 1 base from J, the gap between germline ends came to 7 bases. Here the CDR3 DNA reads TGCGCCAGCAGCCAAGGGATTGGGAACACTGAAGCTTTCTTT. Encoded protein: CASSQGIGNTEAFF.

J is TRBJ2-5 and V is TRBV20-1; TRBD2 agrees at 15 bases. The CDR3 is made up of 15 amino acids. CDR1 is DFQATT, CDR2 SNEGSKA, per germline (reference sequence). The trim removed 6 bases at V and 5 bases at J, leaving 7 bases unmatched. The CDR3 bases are TGCAGTGCAAGGACTAGCGGGAGGGCCCGGGAGACCCAGTACTTC. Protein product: CSARTSGRARETQYF.

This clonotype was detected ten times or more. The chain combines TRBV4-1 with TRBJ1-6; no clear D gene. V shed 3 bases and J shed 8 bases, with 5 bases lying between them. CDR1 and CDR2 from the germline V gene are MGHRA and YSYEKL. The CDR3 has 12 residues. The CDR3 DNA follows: TGCGCCAGCAGCCAGAGCGATTCACCCCTCCACTTT. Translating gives CASSQSDSPLHF.

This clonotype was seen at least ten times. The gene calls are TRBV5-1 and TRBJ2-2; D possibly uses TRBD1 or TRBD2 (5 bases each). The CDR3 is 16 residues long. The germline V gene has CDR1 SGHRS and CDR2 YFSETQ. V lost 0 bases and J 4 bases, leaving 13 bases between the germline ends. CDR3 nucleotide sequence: TGCGCCAGCAGCTTGGAAGCGGCAGGGACCACCGGGGAGCTGTTTTTT. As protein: CASSLEAAGTTGELFF.

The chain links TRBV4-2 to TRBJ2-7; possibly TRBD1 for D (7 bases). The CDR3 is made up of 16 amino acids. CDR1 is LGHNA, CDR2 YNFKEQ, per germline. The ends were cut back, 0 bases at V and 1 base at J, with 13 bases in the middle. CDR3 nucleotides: TGTGCCAGCAGCCAAGAAATGACAGGGAGGTCCTACGAGCAGTACTTC. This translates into CASSQEMTGRSYEQYF.

The CDR3 protein is CASSQETPGTGRTNYGYTF. CDR3 in DNA: TGCGCCAGCAGCCAAGAAACTCCGGGGACAGGGAGGACTAACTATGGCTACACCTTC. The chain is built from TRBV4-3 and TRBJ1-2; 9 positions match TRBD1. In germline, CDR1 is LGHNA, CDR2 YSLEER. Losses at the gene ends were 0 bases for V and 0 bases for J; bases not matched to a gene: 11. CDR3 length: 19 amino acids.

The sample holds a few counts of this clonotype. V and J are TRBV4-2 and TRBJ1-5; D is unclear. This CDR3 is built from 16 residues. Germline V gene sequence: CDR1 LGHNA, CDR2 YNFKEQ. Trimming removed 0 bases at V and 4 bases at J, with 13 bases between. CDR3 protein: CASSQDGTTTNQPQHF. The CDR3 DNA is TGTGCCAGCAGCCAAGATGGCACTACTACAAATCAGCCCCAGCATTTT.